This T cell receptor beta chain emerged from a study of T cells in Graves' hyperthyroidism and ophthalmopathy. Study background: Peripheral blood was acquired at first diagnosis, ahead of any therapy whatsoever. Study-wide findings and caveats: Expanded thyroid clonotypes (above 0.001) were mostly also found in blood.

Ten or more counts support this clonotype. Its antigen is as yet unknown. The junction had 12 bases not matched to a gene; V was cut back by 6 bases and J by 5 bases. The CDR3 runs to 15 residues. Amplified regions were TCR beta CDR3 sequences from RNA transcripts. With the HTBI primer set, the TCR CDR3 went through a first round of RT-PCR. TCRdb reprocessed the multiplex PCR reads with MiXCR, giving one entry per CDR3 protein. The sample has 250,000 to 400,000 distinct CDR3 sequences, roughly an eighth seen once. The study excluded patients with uncontrolled infection, other autoimmune disease, pregnancy or lactation. Diagnosis relied on clinical symptoms, serum thyroxine and TRAb, thyroid ultrasound and orbital computed tomography.

The sample consisted of blood. V usage is TRBV12-3 or TRBV12-4 and J usage is TRBJ2-5; 7 bases align to TRBD2. The clonotype originates from a woman aged 40 to 50 with Graves' ophthalmopathy. CDR3: CASRANAGVGETQYF. The CDR3 nucleotides read TGTGCCAGCAGGGCGAACGCGGGAGTGGGGGAGACCCAGTACTTC.